The 16 T cell receptor beta chains below all came from one sample that was sequenced in a study of early T cells in non-severe SARS-CoV-2 infection. TCRdb re-derived calls from the 5' RACE reads in MiXCR, one entry per CDR3 protein. The sample has 40,000 to 45,000 distinct CDR3 sequences, around 4.5% seen once. Sequenced input: whole blood. Source of these receptors: an adult who was a healthcare worker with PCR-confirmed SARS-CoV-2 infection or an uninfected control (not recorded which).

In its sample, this clonotype was seen many times. This chain connects TRBV20-1 to TRBJ2-7; D possibly corresponds to TRBD2 (5 bases). Trimming took 0 bases from V and 2 from J, leaving 17 bases between them. The CDR3 loop spans 16 amino acids. From germline, CDR1 is DFQATT and CDR2 SNEGSKA (reference sequence). CDR3 in amino acids: CSARDTPRGPPYEQYF. DNA for the CDR3: TGCAGTGCTAGAGACACCCCCCGGGGTCCCCCCTACGAGCAGTACTTC.

The V and J genes are TRBV12-3 or TRBV12-4 and TRBJ2-5; D gene unclear. The CDR3 is made up of 14 amino acids. The ends were cut back, 4 bases at V and 0 bases at J, with 9 bases in the middle. The CDR3 region has the DNA TGTGCCAGCAGTTCTCAGTCGTACCAAGAGACCCAGTACTTC. Its protein product is CASSSQSYQETQYF.

This clonotype was seen only a few times. This chain uses TRBV10-3 with TRBJ2-1; tentative D call: TRBD2 (5 bases). V shed 3 bases and J shed 0 bases, with 9 bases lying between them. CDR1 is ENHRY, CDR2 SYGVKD, per germline. The CDR3 extends over 15 amino acids. CDR3 amino acids: CAISDRESSYNEQFF. The DNA for the CDR3 is TGTGCCATCAGTGATCGGGAAAGCTCCTACAATGAGCAGTTCTTC.

In its sample, this clonotype was seen many times. V and J are TRBV9 and TRBJ2-3, with TRBD2 matching 16 bases. Germline CDR1 reads SGDLS; CDR2 reads YYNGEE. CDR3 size: 17 residues. J lost 1 base, V lost 2 bases, and 1 base had no gene match. Here the CDR3 reads CASSVGTSGGGTDTQYF. CDR3 nucleotide sequence: TGTGCCAGCAGCGTCGGGACTAGCGGGGGGGGCACAGATACGCAGTATTTT. Full variable domain (remainder filled in from reference TRBV9 and TRBJ2-3): DSGVTQTPKHLITATGQRVTLRCSPRSGDLSVYWYQQSLDQGLQFLIQYYNGEERAKGNILERFSAQQFPDLHSELNLSSLELGDSALYFCASSVGTSGGGTDTQYFGPGTRLTVL.

This clonotype has at least ten counts. The rearrangement uses TRBV12-3 or TRBV12-4 and TRBJ1-2; weak D call: TRBD1 (6 bases). There are 13 residues in the CDR3. The V and J ends lost 6 bases and 6 bases respectively, with 14 bases between them. CDR3 sequence reads: CASRTRGRDGYTF. The CDR3 DNA reads TGTGCCAGCAGGACCAGGGGTAGGGATGGCTACACCTTC.

The rearrangement links TRBV5-5 to TRBJ2-2; D is ambiguous. V lost 5 bases to trimming and J lost 4 bases, with 9 bases between them. Germline CDR1 and CDR2: SGHKS and YYEKEE (reference sequence). The CDR3 extends over 13 amino acids. In DNA, the CDR3 is TGTGCCAGCAGATATGAATTCACCGGGGAGCTGTTTTTT. Its translation is CASRYEFTGELFF. The full variable domain, with the rest looked up from reference TRBV5-5 and TRBJ2-2, is DAGVTQSPTHLIKTRGQQVTLRCSPISGHKSVSWYQQVLGQGPQFIFQYYEKEERGRGNFPDRFSARQFPNYSSELNVNALLLGDSALYLCASRYEFTGELFFGEGSRLTVL.

Comments on this clonotype: A single base separates this from a much larger clone, so it may be a read error. This chain links TRBV11-2 with TRBJ2-2; 9 nucleotides match TRBD2. The CDR3 extends over 18 amino acids. Germline values: CDR1 SGHAT, CDR2 FQNNGV. J gave up 0 bases and V 4 bases, and 9 bases lay outside the gene matches. The CDR3: CASSYRKTSGANTGELFF. The CDR3 DNA is TGTGCCAGCAGCTACCGGAAGACTAGCGGTGCGAACACCGGGGAGCTGTTTTTT.

This clonotype was detected many times. The rearrangement joins TRBV18 to TRBJ2-5, with D unclear. The CDR3 has 12 residues. V dropped 3 bases and J dropped 2 bases, with 4 bases sitting between them. CDR1 and CDR2 from the germline V gene are KGHSH and LQKENI. CDR3 sequence (DNA): TGTGCCAGCTCACCGGGGCAAGAGACCCAGTACTTC. Protein product: CASSPGQETQYF.

This clonotype was observed a few times. The chain couples TRBV10-1 to TRBJ2-2; D ambiguous. V shed 8 bases and J shed 6 bases, with 25 bases lying between them. The CDR3 length is 17 residues. CDR1 and CDR2 (germline): WNHNN, SYGVQD (reference sequence). The CDR3 DNA reads TGCGCCAGCCCGAGCCCTAGGTGCAAGGGTGCGCCCGGGGAGCTGTTTTTT. Translation: CASPSPRCKGAPGELFF.

This clonotype came up many times. CDR3: CASSRNSNQPQHF. Here the CDR3 DNA reads TGTGCCAGTTCCCGTAATAGCAATCAGCCCCAGCATTTT. J is TRBJ1-5 and V is TRBV19; D unresolved. The V end lost 8 bases, the J end lost 0 bases, and 8 bases lay between the germline ends. This CDR3 region has 13 residues. Germline loops: CDR1 LNHDA, CDR2 SQIVND (reference sequence).

This sequence joins TRBV5-1 and TRBJ2-1, with D tentatively TRBD1 or TRBD2 (6 bases each). The CDR3 covers 15 residues. Germline CDR1 is SGHRS and CDR2 is YFSETQ. V was cut by 2 bases and J by 10 bases, with 19 bases left in between. CDR3 sequence reads: CASSFATGAEREQFF. For the CDR3, the DNA is TGCGCCAGCAGCTTTGCCACGGGGGCGGAACGGGAGCAGTTCTTC.

The rearrangement links TRBV10-1 to TRBJ2-1, with D perhaps matching TRBD2 (5 bases). The CDR3 consists of 13 residues. V was trimmed by 2 bases and J by 10 bases, leaving 12 bases between them. The V gene's germline CDR1 is WNHNN and CDR2 SYGVQD (reference sequence). CDR3 DNA sequence: TGCGCCAGCAGTGAGAAGGGCAGAGGGGAGCAGTTCTTC. The encoded protein is CASSEKGRGEQFF.

The table lists this clonotype with a few counts. The genes are TRBV10-3 and TRBJ2-5; TRBD1 aligns across 9 bases. Germline assignment: CDR1 ENHRY and CDR2 SYGVKD. V gave up 6 bases and J gave up 5 bases; unmatched junction bases: 7. CDR3 length equals 14 residues. CDR3 sequence: CAISPGTGSETQYF. CDR3 nucleotide sequence: TGTGCCATCAGCCCCGGGACAGGGTCGGAGACCCAGTACTTC.

This chain joins TRBV5-4 and TRBJ2-7; 15 bases are a match to TRBD2. Germline CDR1 and CDR2: SGHNT and YYREEE (reference sequence). Unmatched junction bases numbered 2, after V lost 2 bases and J lost 2 bases. This CDR3 has 16 amino acids. DNA for the CDR3: TGTGCCAGCAGCTTAGGACTAGCGGGAGGGACCTACGAGCAGTACTTC. Encoded protein: CASSLGLAGGTYEQYF.

This chain uses TRBV7-2 with TRBJ1-2; D is unclear. The CDR3 runs 15 residues. V was trimmed by 7 bases and J by 4 bases, leaving 19 bases between them. Per the germline V gene, CDR1 is SGHTA and CDR2 is FQGNSA. The CDR3 DNA reads as TGTGCCAGCACTGCCGCAGGCCGAAGGAGCTATGGCTACACCTTC. As protein: CASTAAGRRSYGYTF.

This clonotype rates as medium-sized (0.01 to 0.1%). The chain uses TRBV20-1 and TRBJ2-7, with 8 nucleotides matching TRBD1. V dropped 2 bases and J dropped 4; count of bases not matched to a gene: 1. The CDR3 contains 12 residues. Germline assignment: CDR1 DFQATT and CDR2 SNEGSKA (reference sequence). The CDR3 region is CSARQGAYEQYF. The CDR3 DNA reads TGCAGTGCTAGACAGGGGGCGTACGAGCAGTACTTC.